The rows below give T cell receptor beta chains drawn from one sample of a study of human T cells and chemical hapten exposure. TCRdb analysed the RACE reads with MiXCR anew, one entry per CDR3 protein. The repertoire holds roughly 140,000 distinct CDR3 sequences, with roughly 12% as singletons. The material sequenced was whole blood, taken in connection with sensitization to the hapten diphenylcyclopropenone (DPC). The source of these receptors is a woman in her fifties or sixties with alopecia areata. Some clones in this sample may be carry-over from other donors' samples. Both conserved end residues are trimmed from each CDR3.

CDR3aa: SVVLAGGLSYNEQF
v_gene: TRBV29-1
j_gene: TRBJ2-1

CDR3aa: ASSQDRGNSPLH
v_gene: TRBV18
j_gene: TRBJ1-6

CDR3aa: ASSSISGISYEQY
v_gene: TRBV6-2/TRBV6-3
j_gene: TRBJ2-7

CDR3aa: ASSLSSNTIY
v_gene: TRBV11-2
j_gene: TRBJ1-3

CDR3aa: SARLAGGPVGNTGELF
v_gene: TRBV20-1
j_gene: TRBJ2-2

CDR3aa: ASSQVSYNEQF
v_gene: TRBV14
j_gene: TRBJ2-1

CDR3aa: ASRGGGTSTDTQY
v_gene: TRBV7-2
j_gene: TRBJ2-3

CDR3aa: ASSYRTSGRGNEQF
v_gene: TRBV7-9
j_gene: TRBJ2-1

CDR3aa: ASSLGGSYNEQF
v_gene: TRBV5-1
j_gene: TRBJ2-1

CDR3aa: ASSPLGTGDNSPLH
v_gene: TRBV5-6
j_gene: TRBJ1-6

CDR3aa: ASSQGRHEETQY
v_gene: TRBV4-3
j_gene: TRBJ2-5

CDR3aa: SGQGNTEAF
v_gene: TRBV29-1
j_gene: TRBJ1-1

CDR3aa: ASSPQQGSSNQPQH
v_gene: TRBV27
j_gene: TRBJ1-5

CDR3aa: ATSRVPPYNEQF
v_gene: TRBV24-1
j_gene: TRBJ2-1

CDR3aa: ASSSRIREQF
v_gene: TRBV6-5
j_gene: TRBJ2-1

CDR3aa: ASRTDDYSNQPQH
v_gene: TRBV7-8
j_gene: TRBJ1-5

CDR3aa: ASSLLAEQY
v_gene: TRBV7-2
j_gene: TRBJ2-3

CDR3aa: SASGDKTDTQY
v_gene: TRBV20-1
j_gene: TRBJ2-3

CDR3aa: ASSLDASGEQY
v_gene: TRBV11-2
j_gene: TRBJ2-7

CDR3aa: ASSPTSGKHNEQF
v_gene: TRBV11-2
j_gene: TRBJ2-1

CDR3aa: ASSLGPLLGSSYEQY
v_gene: TRBV5-1
j_gene: TRBJ2-7

CDR3aa: ASSTSGGTDTQY
v_gene: TRBV12-3/TRBV12-4
j_gene: TRBJ2-3